Below are 9 T cell receptor beta chains sequenced from a single sample in a study of blood T cells in healthy people across ages. Using a J-beta primer mix together with a sample-barcoded 5' primer, a second PCR was run for about 6 to 11 cycles. TCRdb fed the 5' RACE reads into MiXCR, producing one record per CDR3 protein. The sample consists of 1.2 million to 1.5 million distinct CDR3 sequences, roughly 40% of them appearing once. The material sequenced was blood. Receptors were obtained from a woman between 18 and 30 years old in good health.

This clonotype was detected only a few times. V is TRBV10-3 and J is TRBJ1-6, with 7 bases aligning to TRBD1. The trim removed 10 bases at V and 4 bases at J, leaving 7 bases unmatched. This CDR3 contains 14 residues. Germline V gene data show CDR1 as ENHRY and CDR2 as SYGVKD. CDR3 sequence: CASKPGQYNSPLHF. In nucleotides, the CDR3 is TGTGCCAGCAAACCGGGACAGTATAATTCACCCCTCCACTTT.

This clonotype was counted a few times. The chain has TRBV10-3 and TRBJ2-1; 11 bases are a match to TRBD2. The CDR3 consists of 16 residues. Germline lookup yields CDR1 ENHRY and CDR2 SYGVKD. After removal of 6 bases from V and 3 bases from J, the junction contained 7 bases not matched to a gene. DNA of the CDR3: TGTGCCATCAGGCCCCCCGGGACTAGCGGCTACAATGAGCAGTTCTTC. As protein: CAIRPPGTSGYNEQFF.

The chain links TRBV5-6 to TRBJ1-4; D is possibly TRBD1 (5 bases). The ends were cut back, 5 bases at V and 5 bases at J, with 13 bases in the middle. This CDR3 has 14 residues. Germline lookup yields CDR1 SGHDT and CDR2 YYEEEE. The chain's CDR3 is CASSKGTGNEKLFF. In DNA form, the CDR3 reads TGTGCCAGCAGTAAAGGGACGGGAAATGAAAAACTGTTTTTT.

The rearrangement links TRBV7-9 to TRBJ1-5; D is unresolved. The germline V gene encodes CDR1 SEHNR and CDR2 FQNEAQ (reference sequence). V lost 1 base, J lost 4 bases, and 11 bases lay in between. The CDR3 loop spans 15 amino acids. The CDR3: CASSLGIQPNQPQHF. DNA of the CDR3: TGTGCCAGCAGCTTAGGAATCCAGCCAAATCAGCCCCAGCATTTT.

This clonotype has a handful of counts. The V call is TRBV3-1, the J call TRBJ1-1; the D gene is possibly TRBD1 (5 bases). Germline V gene data show CDR1 as LGHDT and CDR2 as YNNKEL (reference sequence). The CDR3 covers 14 residues. The germline V and J ends were trimmed by 1 base and 8 bases, with 14 bases remaining between them. The CDR3 region is CASSQGLYGAEAFF. The CDR3 coding sequence is TGTGCCAGCAGCCAAGGGTTGTACGGGGCAGAAGCTTTCTTT.

CDR3 sequence reads: CAWRQSGWEKLFF. In DNA form, the CDR3 reads TGTGCCTGGCGCCAGTCGGGGTGGGAAAAACTGTTTTTT. The V call is TRBV30, the J call TRBJ1-4; the D is unclear. Trimming removed 5 bases at V and 8 bases at J, with 15 bases between. There are 13 residues in the CDR3. Germline V lookup: CDR1 GTSNPN, CDR2 SVGIG (reference sequence).

This chain joins TRBV28 and TRBJ1-2, with 9 bases that match TRBD1. Germline V gene data show CDR1 as MDHEN and CDR2 as SYDVKM. The CDR3 is made up of 16 amino acids. V shed 3 bases and J 2 bases; nucleotides not matched to a gene: 7. CDR3 bases: TGTGCCAGCAGTTTCTTTACAGGGGGCGCGAACTATGGCTACACCTTC. It is translated as CASSFFTGGANYGYTF.

The chain uses TRBV20-1 and TRBJ2-1; no definite D call. In germline, CDR1 is DFQATT, CDR2 SNEGSKA (reference sequence). CDR3 length: 17 amino acids. V was pared by 6 bases and J by 10 bases, with 31 bases between. The CDR3 region is CSATDPEESSLNYEQFF. CDR3 bases: TGCAGTGCCACGGACCCAGAAGAAAGCTCCCTAAACTACGAGCAGTTCTTC.

This clonotype was detected only a few times. V is TRBV25-1 and J is TRBJ1-5, with D possibly being TRBD1 (5 bases). V lost 3 bases, J lost 5 bases, and 11 bases lay in between. Germline assignment: CDR1 MGHDK and CDR2 SYGVNS. CDR3 length: 14 amino acids. CDR3: CASSDTGFYQPQHF. The CDR3 DNA reads TGTGCCAGCAGTGATACAGGATTCTATCAGCCCCAGCATTTT.